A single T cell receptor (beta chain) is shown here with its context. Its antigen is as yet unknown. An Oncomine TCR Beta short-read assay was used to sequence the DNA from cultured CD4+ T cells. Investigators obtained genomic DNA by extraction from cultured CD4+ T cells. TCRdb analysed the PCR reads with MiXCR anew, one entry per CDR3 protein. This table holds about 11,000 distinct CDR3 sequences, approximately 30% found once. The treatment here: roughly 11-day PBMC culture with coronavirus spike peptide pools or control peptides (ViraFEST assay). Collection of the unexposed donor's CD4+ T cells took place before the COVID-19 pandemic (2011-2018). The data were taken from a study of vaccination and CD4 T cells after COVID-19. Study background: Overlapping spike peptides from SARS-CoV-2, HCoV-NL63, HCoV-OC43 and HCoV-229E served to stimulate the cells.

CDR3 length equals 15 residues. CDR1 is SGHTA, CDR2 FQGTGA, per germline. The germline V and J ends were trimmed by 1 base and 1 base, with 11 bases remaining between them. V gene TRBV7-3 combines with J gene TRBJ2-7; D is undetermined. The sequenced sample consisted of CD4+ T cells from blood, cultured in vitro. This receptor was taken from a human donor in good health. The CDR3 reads CASSLIPLISYEQYF. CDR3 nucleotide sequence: TGTGCCAGCAGCTTAATTCCCCTTATTTCCTACGAGCAGTACTTC.